This is a list of T cell receptor beta chains from one sample in a study of regulatory T cells in long-lasting Graves disease. Each CDR3 protein gets one entry after TCRdb re-called the multiplex PCR reads with MiXCR. Of some 450,000 distinct CDR3 sequences listed, about a quarter are singletons. The sequencing used peripheral blood mononuclear cells (PBMCs), collected when the disease was refractory, from a patient treated with antithyroid drugs. These receptors originate from a female donor with Graves disease. The CDR3 runs from the conserved cysteine through the conserved F or W. D genes are given only for firm matches. Rows give clone size only sometimes, using once, few, many, or a class for an expanded clone.

TRBD1	TRBJ1-4	TRBV6-1	few	TGTGCCAGCAGGCTTGAACAGGGGGCGCCCGAAAAACTGTTTTTT	CASRLEQGAPEKLFF
.	TRBJ2-5	TRBV5-1	.	TGCGCCAGCAGCAAAGCGGACTTTCAAGAGACCCAGTACTTC	CASSKADFQETQYF
TRBD1	TRBJ1-2	TRBV2	few	TGTGCCAGCAGTGAAGACCGGGACAGGGGTTTCAACTATGGCTACACCTTC	CASSEDRDRGFNYGYTF
TRBD2	TRBJ2-3	TRBV9	few	TGTGCCAGCAGCGCGGGACTAGCGGGAGGGGGTACGCAGTATTTT	CASSAGLAGGGTQYF
TRBD1	TRBJ1-1	TRBV2	many	TGTGCCAGCAGAGCAGCGACAGGGGCGAACACTGAAGCTTTCTTT	CASRAATGANTEAFF
TRBD2	TRBJ2-3	TRBV2	few	TGTGCCAGCAGTTCGGGGGGGGACACAGATACGCAGTATTTT	CASSSGGDTDTQYF
.	TRBJ2-7	TRBV6-2/TRBV6-3	many	TGTGCCAGCACCGAGCTTGGGAGGTACGAGCAGTACTTC	CASTELGRYEQYF
.	TRBJ2-7	TRBV19	few	TGTGCCAGTAGTAGACGGGAGCCAAACGAGCAGTACTTC	CASSRREPNEQYF
.	TRBJ1-3	TRBV12-3/TRBV12-4	many	TGTGCCAGCAATGCACCCGCCCCTGGAAACACCATATATTTT	CASNAPAPGNTIYF
TRBD2	TRBJ2-7	TRBV20-1	few	TGCAGTGCTAGAGTTCCGGCTAGCGGTAGCTACGAGCAGTACTTC	CSARVPASGSYEQYF
TRBD2	TRBJ2-2	TRBV3-1	few	TGTGCCAGCAGCCAAGTTAGCGGGAGAGCCGGGGAGCTGTTTTTT	CASSQVSGRAGELFF
.	TRBJ2-7	TRBV29-1	few	TGCAGCGTTGAAGACAGGAGGGATAGTATCAAGCCCTACGAGCAGTACTTC	CSVEDRRDSIKPYEQYF
.	TRBJ2-6	TRBV7-2	.	TGTGCCAGCAGCGAGCAGAGGACAGCTCCGATCTCTGGGGCCAACGTCCTGACTTTC	CASSEQRTAPISGANVLTF
.	TRBJ1-1	TRBV14	few	TGTGCCAGCAGCCAACTAGGCGGGACTGAAGCTTTCTTT	CASSQLGGTEAFF
.	TRBJ2-6	TRBV6-1	.	TGTGCCAGCAGTGGAACAGGGTGGTCAGGGGCCAACGTCCTGACTTTC	CASSGTGWSGANVLTF
.	TRBJ1-2	TRBV28	many	TGTGCCAGCTATCTGACAGAAAACTATGGCTACACCTTC	CASYLTENYGYTF
TRBD1	TRBJ1-1	TRBV6-5	few	TGTGCCAGCAGTTACCCTGGACAGGTCGGGGAGGAAGCTTTCTTT	CASSYPGQVGEEAFF
TRBD1	TRBJ1-4	TRBV7-8	few	TGTGCCAGCAGCTACGGGACAGCACTTAATGAAAAACTGTTTTTT	CASSYGTALNEKLFF
.	TRBJ1-1	TRBV6-5	.	TGTGCCAGCAGTTACCAGAAAATGAACACTGAAGCTTTCTTT	CASSYQKMNTEAFF
TRBD1	TRBJ2-7	TRBV3-1	few	TGTGCCAGCAGCCAAACGGGACAGGGATTCTACGAGCAGTACTTC	CASSQTGQGFYEQYF
TRBD2	TRBJ2-5	TRBV20-1	many	TGCAGTGCTAGTGCACTAGCGGGAGTACAAGAGACCCAGTACTTC	CSASALAGVQETQYF
.	TRBJ2-7	TRBV15	.	TGTGCCACCAGCACCCCCGGAGGCCCCTTGGACGAGCAGTACTTC	CATSTPGGPLDEQYF
TRBD2	TRBJ2-1	TRBV2	few	TGTGCCAGCAGTGAAACTAGCGGGAGGGCCCGAAATGAGCAGTTCTTC	CASSETSGRARNEQFF
TRBD1	TRBJ1-1	TRBV18	.	TGTGCCAGCTCTCGTACCGGGACAGGCACTGAAGCTTTCTTT	CASSRTGTGTEAFF
.	TRBJ1-1	TRBV5-1	.	TGCGCCAGCAGCTTGGCCAGAGGGGTTCGCACTGAAGCTTTCTTT	CASSLARGVRTEAFF
TRBD2	TRBJ2-5	TRBV27	many	TGTGCCAGCACCTCAGGCGGGAGGGCCCAGTACTTC	CASTSGGRAQYF
.	TRBJ1-5	TRBV12-3/TRBV12-4	many	TGTGCCAGCAGTTTAAGACAGTATAGCAATCAGCCCCAGCATTTT	CASSLRQYSNQPQHF
TRBD1	TRBJ2-5	TRBV20-1	few	TGCAGTGCTAGGGGGTTACAGGGGGCTGGAGAGACCCAGTACTTC	CSARGLQGAGETQYF
.	TRBJ1-4	TRBV30	.	TGTGCCTCCCCCGGGCGAACTAATGAAAAACTGTTTTTT	CASPGRTNEKLFF
TRBD1	TRBJ1-3	TRBV6-2/TRBV6-3	few	TGTGCCAGCTGGGACAGGACTAGCTCTGGAAACACCATATATTTT	CASWDRTSSGNTIYF
.	TRBJ1-3	TRBV2	few	TGTGCCAGCAGTGACCTCGGCAGGGGAAACTCTGGAAACACCATATATTTT	CASSDLGRGNSGNTIYF
.	TRBJ2-7	TRBV6-1	many	TGTGCCAGCGGTGGGACAACCTACGAGCAGTACTTC	CASGGTTYEQYF
.	TRBJ1-2	TRBV15	many	TGTGCCACCAGCACCAGACAGTTCGGCTACACCTTC	CATSTRQFGYTF
TRBD1	TRBJ1-4	TRBV7-9	many	TGTGCCAGCAGCTCGACAGGGGAATCGACTAATGAAAAACTGTTTTTT	CASSSTGESTNEKLFF
.	TRBJ2-7	TRBV6-1	few	TGTGCCAGCAGAGCCGATAAGGGCGCGGGGTACGAGCAGTACTTC	CASRADKGAGYEQYF
.	TRBJ1-5	TRBV20-1	.	TGCAGTGCTAGGGCCAGCAATCAGCCCCAGCATTTT	CSARASNQPQHF
.	TRBJ2-5	TRBV5-1	.	TGCGCCAGCAGCTTGGACTTCGGACTCCAAGAGACCCAGTACTTC	CASSLDFGLQETQYF
.	TRBJ2-7	TRBV19	.	TGTGCCAGTAGCCTCACGGGGGACGGGCCCTACGAGCAGTACTTC	CASSLTGDGPYEQYF
.	TRBJ2-5	TRBV7-6	few	TGTGCCAGCAGCTCAAAACCGGGGGTCCAAGAGACCCAGTACTTC	CASSSKPGVQETQYF
TRBD2	TRBJ2-2	TRBV24-1	.	TGTGCCACCGGATTAGCGGGAGGCACGAACACCGGGGAGCTGTTTTTT	CATGLAGGTNTGELFF
TRBD1	TRBJ1-2	TRBV2	many	TGTGCCAGCAGTGTGGACAGGCCAAACTATGGCTACACCTTC	CASSVDRPNYGYTF
.	TRBJ2-1	TRBV5-5	few	TGTGCCAGCAGCTTGGTTAGGGGGGGTGGGTACAATGAGCAGTTCTTC	CASSLVRGGGYNEQFF
.	TRBJ1-2	TRBV12-3/TRBV12-4	many	TGTGCCAGCAAGGGGACAACGTCTGGCTACACCTTC	CASKGTTSGYTF
TRBD1	TRBJ2-7	TRBV20-1	.	TGCAGTGCTAGTCAGGGGGCATCCTACGAGCAGTACTTC	CSASQGASYEQYF
.	TRBJ1-2	TRBV24-1	many	TGTGCCACCGGGAGGTCTGAGGGCGGCTACACCTTC	CATGRSEGGYTF
.	TRBJ2-3	TRBV5-1	many	TGCGCCAGCAGCGAAGGACTCGTGGCAGATACGCAGTATTTT	CASSEGLVADTQYF
TRBD1	TRBJ2-7	TRBV20-1	.	TGCAGTGGAATCCTTCCCAGGGGGCAGTACGAGCAGTACTTC	CSGILPRGQYEQYF
TRBD1	TRBJ2-3	TRBV28	.	TGTGCCAGCAGTTTATCCCTGGGACAGATCACAGATACGCAGTATTTT	CASSLSLGQITDTQYF
TRBD2	TRBJ2-5	TRBV3-1	.	TGTGCCAGCAGCCAAGATGAGGCCCTCCCCGGGGGGGAGACCCAGTACTTC	CASSQDEALPGGETQYF
.	TRBJ2-7	TRBV20-1	.	TGCAGTGCTAGACTTCGGGAGCAGTACTTC	CSARLREQYF
.	TRBJ1-1	TRBV6-5	many	TGTGCCAGCAGTTACTCGACCTGGAACACTGAAGCTTTCTTT	CASSYSTWNTEAFF
.	TRBJ1-2	TRBV7-9	.	TGTGCCAGCAGCTTGGAATCAGGAAATGGCTACACCTTC	CASSLESGNGYTF
TRBD2	TRBJ2-1	TRBV28	.	TGTGCCAGCAGTCCACTAGCGGGGACAAGGAATGAGCAGTTCTTC	CASSPLAGTRNEQFF
.	TRBJ2-3	TRBV28	many	TGTGCCAGCACCCTCCAACAGGATTCAGATACGCAGTATTTT	CASTLQQDSDTQYF
TRBD2	TRBJ2-7	TRBV19	.	TGTGCCAGTAGCCGGGGACTAGCGGACTACGAGCAGTACTTC	CASSRGLADYEQYF
.	TRBJ1-2	TRBV29-1	many	TGCAGCGTTGTGACAGAAGCCTATGGCTACACCTTC	CSVVTEAYGYTF
TRBD1	TRBJ2-7	TRBV7-4	few	TGTGCCAGCAGCTTTCACCCGGACAGGGCTCGGGTAGCGCGGTACGAGCAGTACTTC	CASSFHPDRARVARYEQYF
.	TRBJ1-1	TRBV2	many	TGTGCCAGCAGTGCGTGGGGGGGGTTTCGGAACACTGAAGCTTTCTTT	CASSAWGGFRNTEAFF
TRBD2	TRBJ2-2	TRBV7-9	.	TGTGCCAGCAGCCGAGCGGGACTAGCGGGCACCGGGGAGCTGTTTTTT	CASSRAGLAGTGELFF
.	TRBJ2-7	TRBV12-3/TRBV12-4	many	TGTGCCAGCAGCGCCGGACTTTATTCCCGTGGCGCCGAGCAGTACTTC	CASSAGLYSRGAEQYF